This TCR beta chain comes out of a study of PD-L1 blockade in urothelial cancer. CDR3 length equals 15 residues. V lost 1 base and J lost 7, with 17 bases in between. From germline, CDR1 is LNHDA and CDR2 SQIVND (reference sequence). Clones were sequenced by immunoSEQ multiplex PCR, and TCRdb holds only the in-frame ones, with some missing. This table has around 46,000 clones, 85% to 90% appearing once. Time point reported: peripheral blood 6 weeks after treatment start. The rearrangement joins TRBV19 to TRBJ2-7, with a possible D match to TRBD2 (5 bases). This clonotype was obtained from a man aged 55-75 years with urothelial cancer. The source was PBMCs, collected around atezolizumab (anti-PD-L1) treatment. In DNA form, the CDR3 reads TGTGCCAGTAGTATAGGACCAATTGGAGGCGGTGAGCAGTACTTC. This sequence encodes CASSIGPIGGGEQYF.